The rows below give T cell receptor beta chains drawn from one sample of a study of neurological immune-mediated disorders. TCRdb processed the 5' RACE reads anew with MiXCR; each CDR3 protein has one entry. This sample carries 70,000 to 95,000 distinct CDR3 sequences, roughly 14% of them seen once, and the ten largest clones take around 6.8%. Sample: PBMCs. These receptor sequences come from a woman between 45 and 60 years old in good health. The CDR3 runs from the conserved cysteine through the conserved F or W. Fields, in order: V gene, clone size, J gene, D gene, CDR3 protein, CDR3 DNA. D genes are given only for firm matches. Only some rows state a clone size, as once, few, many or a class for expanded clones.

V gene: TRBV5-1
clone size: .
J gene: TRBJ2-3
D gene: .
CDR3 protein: CASSLVRGISTDTQYF
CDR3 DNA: TGCGCCAGCAGCTTGGTACGGGGGATCAGCACAGATACGCAGTATTTT

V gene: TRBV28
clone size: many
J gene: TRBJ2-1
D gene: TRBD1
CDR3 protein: CASSFNTGQPRFF
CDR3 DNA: TGTGCCAGCAGTTTCAACACGGGACAGCCGCGGTTCTTC

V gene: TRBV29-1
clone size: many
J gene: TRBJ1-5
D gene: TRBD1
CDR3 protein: CSVGQGRYQPQHF
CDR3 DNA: TGCAGCGTCGGACAGGGGAGGTATCAGCCCCAGCATTTT

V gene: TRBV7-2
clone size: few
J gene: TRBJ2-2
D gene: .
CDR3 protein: CASSFDPPGELFF
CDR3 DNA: TGTGCCAGCAGCTTCGATCCCCCGGGGGAGCTGTTTTTT

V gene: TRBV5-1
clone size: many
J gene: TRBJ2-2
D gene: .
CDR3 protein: CASSSDINTGELFF
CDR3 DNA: TGCGCCAGCAGCTCGGACATAAACACCGGGGAGCTGTTTTTT

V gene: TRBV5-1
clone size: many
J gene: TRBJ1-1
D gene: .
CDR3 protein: CASSLKQNTEAFF
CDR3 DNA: TGCGCCAGCAGCTTGAAACAGAACACTGAAGCTTTCTTT

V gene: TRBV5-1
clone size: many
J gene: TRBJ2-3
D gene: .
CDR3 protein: CASASGQNTDTQYF
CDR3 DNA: TGCGCCAGCGCAAGTGGGCAGAACACAGATACGCAGTATTTT

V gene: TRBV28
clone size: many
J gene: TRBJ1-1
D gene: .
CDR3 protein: CASRKERRSTEAFF
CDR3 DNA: TGTGCCAGCAGGAAGGAGCGGAGGAGCACTGAAGCTTTCTTT

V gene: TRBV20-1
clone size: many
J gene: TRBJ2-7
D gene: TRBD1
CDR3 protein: CSALRTGFAYEQYF
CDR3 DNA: TGCAGTGCTTTGAGGACAGGGTTTGCCTACGAGCAGTACTTC

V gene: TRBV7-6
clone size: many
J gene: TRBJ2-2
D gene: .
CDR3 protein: CASSPPGHGELFF
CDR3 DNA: TGTGCCAGCAGCCCTCCTGGGCACGGGGAGCTGTTTTTT

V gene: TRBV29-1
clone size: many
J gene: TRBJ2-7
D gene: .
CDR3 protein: CSVAQLTSSYEQYF
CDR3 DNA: TGCAGCGTTGCCCAACTGACGAGCTCCTACGAGCAGTACTTC

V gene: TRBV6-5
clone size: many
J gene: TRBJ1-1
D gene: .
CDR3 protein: CASSLRAGSTEAFF
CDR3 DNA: TGTGCCAGCAGCCTCCGAGCCGGTAGCACTGAAGCTTTCTTT

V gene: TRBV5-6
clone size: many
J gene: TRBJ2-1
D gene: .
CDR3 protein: CASSLRLAGGNEQFF
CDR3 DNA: TGTGCCAGCAGCTTGAGGCTAGCAGGTGGGAATGAGCAGTTCTTC

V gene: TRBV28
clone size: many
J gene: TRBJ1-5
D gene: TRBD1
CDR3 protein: CASSYPDRVRQPQHF
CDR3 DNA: TGTGCCAGCAGTTACCCGGACAGGGTAAGGCAGCCCCAGCATTTT

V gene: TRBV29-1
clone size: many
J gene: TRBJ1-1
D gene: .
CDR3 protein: CSVETAMNTEAFF
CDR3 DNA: TGCAGCGTTGAGACAGCAATGAACACTGAAGCTTTCTTT

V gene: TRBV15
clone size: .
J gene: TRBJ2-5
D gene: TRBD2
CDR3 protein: CATSSFSGLATPETQYF
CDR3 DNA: TGTGCCACCAGCAGCTTTTCGGGACTAGCGACCCCAGAGACCCAGTACTTC